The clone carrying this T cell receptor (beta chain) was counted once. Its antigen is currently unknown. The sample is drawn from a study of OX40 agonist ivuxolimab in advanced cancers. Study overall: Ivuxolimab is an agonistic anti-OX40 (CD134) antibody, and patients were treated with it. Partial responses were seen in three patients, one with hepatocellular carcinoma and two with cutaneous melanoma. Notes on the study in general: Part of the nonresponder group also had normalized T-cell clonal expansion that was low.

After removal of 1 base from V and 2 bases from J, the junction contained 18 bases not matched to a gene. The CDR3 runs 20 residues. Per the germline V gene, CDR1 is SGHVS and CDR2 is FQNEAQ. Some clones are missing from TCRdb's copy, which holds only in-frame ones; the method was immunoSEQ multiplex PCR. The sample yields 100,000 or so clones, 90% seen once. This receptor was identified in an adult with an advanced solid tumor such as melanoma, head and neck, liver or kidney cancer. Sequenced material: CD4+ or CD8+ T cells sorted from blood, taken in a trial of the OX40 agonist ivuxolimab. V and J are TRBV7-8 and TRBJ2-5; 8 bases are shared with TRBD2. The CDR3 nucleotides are TGTGCCAGCAGCTTAGAATGGTTGGGCTCGGGACTAGGGGAACAAGAGACCCAGTACTTC. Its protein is CASSLEWLGSGLGEQETQYF.